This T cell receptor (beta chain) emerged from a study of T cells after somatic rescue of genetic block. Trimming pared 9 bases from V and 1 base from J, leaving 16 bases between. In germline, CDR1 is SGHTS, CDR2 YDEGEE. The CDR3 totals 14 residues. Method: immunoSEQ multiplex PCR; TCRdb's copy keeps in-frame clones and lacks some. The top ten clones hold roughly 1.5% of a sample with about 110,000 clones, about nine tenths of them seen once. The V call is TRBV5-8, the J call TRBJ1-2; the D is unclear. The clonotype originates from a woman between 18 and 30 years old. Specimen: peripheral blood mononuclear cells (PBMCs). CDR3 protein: CATKTSAYNYGYTF. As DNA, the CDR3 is TGTGCCACTAAGACCAGCGCATATAACTATGGCTACACCTTC.